This T cell receptor (beta chain) was found in a study of blood T cell repertoires in COVID-19. Study-wide context: Both acute and convalescent COVID-19 samples were obtained from the United States, Italy and Spain. Sample material is recorded as cDNA or gDNA derived from T cells, B-cell-depleted T cells, or PBMCs.

In the authors' workflow: Amplifying reference gene primers gave estimates of nucleated cell counts. The repertoire was sequenced with immunoSEQ multiplex PCR; TCRdb's copy has only in-frame clones and lacks some. V, J and clone size reflect that table, while D and trimming were determined from the DNA. This table holds roughly 60,000 clones, more than 80% found once. The germline V and J ends were trimmed by 5 bases and 9 bases, with 9 bases remaining between them. The CDR3 is 11 residues long. The specimen was peripheral blood. The sequence came from an elderly man with acute or convalescent COVID-19. The chain carries TRBV12-3 or TRBV12-4 and TRBJ2-3; the D gene is possibly TRBD2 (5 bases). CDR3 DNA sequence: TGTGCCAGCAGTCCGGACTGGACGCAGTATTTT. Amino acids: CASSPDWTQYF.